This is a list of T cell receptor beta chains from one sample in a study of regulatory T cells in long-lasting Graves disease. TCRdb re-derived calls from the multiplex PCR reads in MiXCR, one entry per CDR3 protein. The sample holds a few hundred thousand distinct CDR3 sequences; around a fifth are singletons and the top ten take around 13%. The sample here was peripheral blood mononuclear cells (PBMCs), taken when the disease was refractory, from a patient treated with antithyroid drugs. Source of these receptors: a female donor with Graves disease. The CDR3 runs from the conserved cysteine through the conserved F or W. Fields, in order: V gene, J gene, clone size, D gene, CDR3 DNA, CDR3 protein. A D gene is named only where the DNA matches it firmly. Some rows have no size entry. The others give once, few or many, or a class for an expanded clone.

V gene: TRBV6-9; J gene: TRBJ2-1; clone size: few; D gene: -; CDR3 DNA: TGTGCCAGCAGTTACTCACCTCGGGACGTAAATGAGCAGTTCTTC; CDR3 protein: CASSYSPRDVNEQFF
V gene: TRBV6-5; J gene: TRBJ1-2; clone size: few; D gene: -; CDR3 DNA: TGTGCCAGCAGTTATGGTCAGGGAAGGGATGGCTACACCTTC; CDR3 protein: CASSYGQGRDGYTF
V gene: TRBV12-3/TRBV12-4; J gene: TRBJ2-7; clone size: many; D gene: -; CDR3 DNA: TGTGCCAGCAGTTTATCACAGTATGCCTACGAGCAGTACTTC; CDR3 protein: CASSLSQYAYEQYF
V gene: TRBV2; J gene: TRBJ1-1; clone size: many; D gene: TRBD1; CDR3 DNA: TGTGCCAGCAGCACGCAGGGGGAGGACACTGAAGCTTTCTTT; CDR3 protein: CASSTQGEDTEAFF
V gene: TRBV6-1; J gene: TRBJ2-7; clone size: -; D gene: -; CDR3 DNA: TGTGCCAGCGGGAACGGAGACTACGAGCAGTACTTC; CDR3 protein: CASGNGDYEQYF
V gene: TRBV25-1; J gene: TRBJ2-3; clone size: few; D gene: -; CDR3 DNA: TGTGCCAGCAGGGGGGGAGGCACAGATACGCAGTATTTT; CDR3 protein: CASRGGGTDTQYF
V gene: TRBV3-1; J gene: TRBJ2-7; clone size: many; D gene: -; CDR3 DNA: TGTGCCAGCAGCCGCGGTGGGGTCTACGAGCAGTACTTC; CDR3 protein: CASSRGGVYEQYF
V gene: TRBV7-9; J gene: TRBJ2-3; clone size: few; D gene: -; CDR3 DNA: TGTGCCAGCAGCTTAGAGGTCAGCACAGATACGCAGTATTTT; CDR3 protein: CASSLEVSTDTQYF
V gene: TRBV6-5; J gene: TRBJ1-2; clone size: few; D gene: TRBD1; CDR3 DNA: TGTGCCAGCAGTTCCGGGACAGACATGGGTGGCTACACCTTC; CDR3 protein: CASSSGTDMGGYTF
V gene: TRBV20-1; J gene: TRBJ1-1; clone size: many; D gene: TRBD1; CDR3 DNA: TGCAGTGCTAGTCGGGACAGGGGGTGGACTGAAGCTTTCTTT; CDR3 protein: CSASRDRGWTEAFF
V gene: TRBV29-1; J gene: TRBJ2-5; clone size: -; D gene: -; CDR3 DNA: TGCAGCCCGCACCGGGAAAACACGTACCAAGAGACCCAGTACTTC; CDR3 protein: CSPHRENTYQETQYF
V gene: TRBV2; J gene: TRBJ2-5; clone size: many; D gene: TRBD1; CDR3 DNA: TGTGCCAGCAGGTCCACAGGGGGGAGAGGAGAGACCCAGTACTTC; CDR3 protein: CASRSTGGRGETQYF
V gene: TRBV27; J gene: TRBJ2-5; clone size: -; D gene: -; CDR3 DNA: TGTGCCAGCAGTTTAAAGGCAGGGGATGCAGAGACCCAGTACTTT; CDR3 protein: CASSLKAGDAETQYF
V gene: TRBV7-2; J gene: TRBJ1-6; clone size: many; D gene: TRBD1; CDR3 DNA: TGTGCCAGCAGCTTAGGAGACAGGGGAAATTCACCCCTCCACTTT; CDR3 protein: CASSLGDRGNSPLHF
V gene: TRBV7-2; J gene: TRBJ2-1; clone size: -; D gene: TRBD2; CDR3 DNA: TGTGCCAGCAGCTTAAGTCTAGCGGACTACAATGAGCAGTTCTTC; CDR3 protein: CASSLSLADYNEQFF
V gene: TRBV6-1; J gene: TRBJ1-2; clone size: many; D gene: -; CDR3 DNA: TGTGCCAGCACCCCGACGACCGGTTCCGGCTACACCTTC; CDR3 protein: CASTPTTGSGYTF
V gene: TRBV12-3/TRBV12-4; J gene: TRBJ1-2; clone size: many; D gene: -; CDR3 DNA: TGTGCCAGCAGTCTAGGACGGCCAGCTAACTATGGCTACACCTTC; CDR3 protein: CASSLGRPANYGYTF
V gene: TRBV13; J gene: TRBJ2-4; clone size: few; D gene: -; CDR3 DNA: TGTGCCAGCAGCTCCCCAGGGTTTAGGAACATTCAGTACTTC; CDR3 protein: CASSSPGFRNIQYF
V gene: TRBV3-1; J gene: TRBJ1-1; clone size: few; D gene: -; CDR3 DNA: TGTGCCAGCACCCCAACTTGGGGGCAGGGGAACACTGAAGCTTTCTTT; CDR3 protein: CASTPTWGQGNTEAFF
V gene: TRBV11-2; J gene: TRBJ1-5; clone size: -; D gene: -; CDR3 DNA: TGTGCCAGCAGCTTAGGCCGTATGGGGGAATGGCAGCCCCAGCATTTT; CDR3 protein: CASSLGRMGEWQPQHF
V gene: TRBV20-1; J gene: TRBJ2-7; clone size: few; D gene: -; CDR3 DNA: TGCAGTGCTAGATCCCAGGACAGTTCCTACGAGCAGTACTTC; CDR3 protein: CSARSQDSSYEQYF
V gene: TRBV20-1; J gene: TRBJ1-2; clone size: -; D gene: -; CDR3 DNA: TGCAGTGCTACCTATCGGACGGATGGCTACACCTTC; CDR3 protein: CSATYRTDGYTF
V gene: TRBV28; J gene: TRBJ2-7; clone size: many; D gene: TRBD1; CDR3 DNA: TGTGCCAGCCAGGGGGATTCCTACGAGCAGTACTTC; CDR3 protein: CASQGDSYEQYF
V gene: TRBV7-2; J gene: TRBJ2-7; clone size: many; D gene: -; CDR3 DNA: TGTGCCAGCAGCTCTCAGTCCCGGGACACCTCCTACGAGCAGTACTTC; CDR3 protein: CASSSQSRDTSYEQYF
V gene: TRBV2; J gene: TRBJ2-5; clone size: many; D gene: -; CDR3 DNA: TGTGCCAGCAGTATCCTACAGCAAGAGACCCAGTACTTC; CDR3 protein: CASSILQQETQYF
V gene: TRBV6-1; J gene: TRBJ2-5; clone size: many; D gene: TRBD1; CDR3 DNA: TGTGCCAGCAGCATCTACAAGGACAGGGAGATTCAAGAGACCCAGTACTTC; CDR3 protein: CASSIYKDREIQETQYF
V gene: TRBV4-3; J gene: TRBJ2-5; clone size: -; D gene: -; CDR3 DNA: TGCGCCAGCAGCCAAGACAGGGGGAGGCGGGAGACCCAGTACTTC; CDR3 protein: CASSQDRGRRETQYF
V gene: TRBV20-1; J gene: TRBJ1-5; clone size: -; D gene: TRBD1; CDR3 DNA: TGCAGTGCTAGACTGGGAAGGGACAGATCAGGTCTGCAGGGCGATCAGCCCCAGCATTTT; CDR3 protein: CSARLGRDRSGLQGDQPQHF
V gene: TRBV6-5; J gene: TRBJ1-2; clone size: many; D gene: -; CDR3 DNA: TGTGCCAGCAGTTACACCGAAGGGAGCTATGGCTACACCTTC; CDR3 protein: CASSYTEGSYGYTF
V gene: TRBV28; J gene: TRBJ2-5; clone size: many; D gene: -; CDR3 DNA: TGTGCCAGCAGTTTTTCGGGGGATATAGAGACCCAGTACTTC; CDR3 protein: CASSFSGDIETQYF
V gene: TRBV11-2; J gene: TRBJ1-1; clone size: once; D gene: -; CDR3 DNA: TGTGCCAGCAGCTTGTTGGGGCCTTCGAACACTGAAGCTTTCTTT; CDR3 protein: CASSLLGPSNTEAFF
V gene: TRBV7-9; J gene: TRBJ2-5; clone size: few; D gene: TRBD2; CDR3 DNA: TGTGCCAGCAGCTTTCGTGGGGGGGGGTTCGACGAGGAGACCCAGTACTTC; CDR3 protein: CASSFRGGGFDEETQYF
V gene: TRBV28; J gene: TRBJ2-7; clone size: many; D gene: -; CDR3 DNA: TGTGCCAGCAGTCCTCTAAGCTCGGCAGGGAGCTCCTACGAGCAGTACTTC; CDR3 protein: CASSPLSSAGSSYEQYF
V gene: TRBV24-1; J gene: TRBJ2-5; clone size: few; D gene: TRBD2; CDR3 DNA: TGTTATCTACTAGCGGGATATCAAGAGACCCAGTACTTC; CDR3 protein: CYLLAGYQETQYF
V gene: TRBV11-2; J gene: TRBJ1-2; clone size: -; D gene: -; CDR3 DNA: TGTGCCAGCAGCTCAGGCGGTAGAGGCAGCTATGGCTACACCTTC; CDR3 protein: CASSSGGRGSYGYTF
V gene: TRBV28; J gene: TRBJ1-2; clone size: few; D gene: TRBD1; CDR3 DNA: TGTGCCAGCAGCACCGGGACAGGGATTTATGGCTACACCTTC; CDR3 protein: CASSTGTGIYGYTF
V gene: TRBV6-4; J gene: TRBJ2-3; clone size: -; D gene: -; CDR3 DNA: TGTGCCAGCAGTGACTCGAATCGGGAGATGGCGCAGTATTTT; CDR3 protein: CASSDSNREMAQYF
V gene: TRBV9; J gene: TRBJ2-2; clone size: -; D gene: -; CDR3 DNA: TGTGCCAGCAAGAGGGCGACCGGGGAGCTGTTTTTT; CDR3 protein: CASKRATGELFF
V gene: TRBV7-9; J gene: TRBJ2-7; clone size: -; D gene: -; CDR3 DNA: TGTGCCAGCAGCCGCCGGACAGCACTCTCCTACGAGCAGTACTTC; CDR3 protein: CASSRRTALSYEQYF
V gene: TRBV10-3; J gene: TRBJ1-3; clone size: -; D gene: -; CDR3 DNA: TGTGCCATCAGTGGAGGGGGGATCGGAAACACCATATATTTT; CDR3 protein: CAISGGGIGNTIYF
V gene: TRBV5-6; J gene: TRBJ2-7; clone size: -; D gene: -; CDR3 DNA: TGTGCCAGCAGCCCAAGGACAGTCCCCTACGAGCAGTACTTC; CDR3 protein: CASSPRTVPYEQYF
V gene: TRBV6-2/TRBV6-3; J gene: TRBJ2-7; clone size: -; D gene: TRBD1; CDR3 DNA: TGTGCCAGCAGTGTGGGACAGGGGGAACCCTACGAGCAGTACTTC; CDR3 protein: CASSVGQGEPYEQYF
V gene: TRBV7-8; J gene: TRBJ1-4; clone size: many; D gene: -; CDR3 DNA: TGTGCCAGCAGCCGGCGGGCGGGTAATGAAAAACTGTTTTTT; CDR3 protein: CASSRRAGNEKLFF
V gene: TRBV12-3/TRBV12-4; J gene: TRBJ1-2; clone size: -; D gene: -; CDR3 DNA: TGTGCCAGCAGTTTAGTCCCGGCCAATGGCTACACCTTC; CDR3 protein: CASSLVPANGYTF
V gene: TRBV9; J gene: TRBJ2-7; clone size: -; D gene: TRBD1; CDR3 DNA: TGTGCCAGCAGCGTGATGACAGGGGCCGTCTACGAGCAGTACTTC; CDR3 protein: CASSVMTGAVYEQYF
V gene: TRBV12-3/TRBV12-4; J gene: TRBJ1-1; clone size: many; D gene: -; CDR3 DNA: TGTGCCAGCAGTTTAGATTTGGGGAGTGAAGCTTTCTTT; CDR3 protein: CASSLDLGSEAFF
V gene: TRBV29-1; J gene: TRBJ1-2; clone size: few; D gene: -; CDR3 DNA: TGCAGCGTTGCGAGGGACTATGGCTACACCTTC; CDR3 protein: CSVARDYGYTF
V gene: TRBV19; J gene: TRBJ1-2; clone size: few; D gene: -; CDR3 DNA: TGTGCCAGTAATACAGCCTCCGCGAGGTATGGCTACACCTTC; CDR3 protein: CASNTASARYGYTF
V gene: TRBV27; J gene: TRBJ1-4; clone size: many; D gene: -; CDR3 DNA: TGTGCCAGCAGCCTGAGGTCAACTAATGAAAAACTGTTTTTT; CDR3 protein: CASSLRSTNEKLFF